This T cell receptor (beta chain) derives from a study of T cell responses to AZD1222 COVID-19 vaccine. Here immunoSEQ multiplex PCR was the method, and the copy in TCRdb shows in-frame clones only, minus some. The sample consists of roughly 24,000 clones, roughly 85% of them appearing once. Germline assignment: CDR1 MNHEY and CDR2 SVGAGI. V gave up 6 bases and J gave up 6 bases; unmatched junction bases: 4. The CDR3 is 13 amino acids. This rearrangement joins TRBV6-5 to TRBJ2-1, with TRBD2 matching over 8 bases. The sequencing used peripheral blood, collected 28 days after the second AZD1222 dose. This clonotype was obtained from an adult who received the AZD1222 COVID-19 vaccine. CDR3 nucleotide sequence: TGTGCCAGCAGGTTCGGGGGGGCCAATGAGCAGTTCTTC. As protein: CASRFGGANEQFF.